The next 29 T cell receptor beta chains were all read from a single sample in a study of T cells in localized non-small cell lung cancer. Using immunoSEQ multiplex PCR, the repertoire was profiled, and TCRdb retains in-frame clones only, with some absent. This table has 40,000 to 65,000 clones, more than 75% appearing once. Material: PBMCs, obtained before any cancer treatment. All receptors come from a female donor with stage II lung adenocarcinoma.

This chain uses TRBV15 with TRBJ1-4; D might be TRBD1 (5 bases). Germline values: CDR1 LNHNV, CDR2 YYDKDF (reference sequence). The CDR3 loop spans 13 amino acids. Deletions cut 6 bases from V and 14 bases from J, with 19 bases between. CDR3 protein: CATRNTGATELFF. CDR3 nucleotide sequence: TGTGCCACCAGGAATACCGGGGCCACAGAGCTGTTTTTT. The full variable domain, in which reference TRBV15 and TRBJ1-4 provide the parts outside the CDR3, is DAMVIQNPRYQVTQFGKPVTLSCSQTLNHNVMYWYQQKSSQAPKLLFHYYDKDFNNEADTPDNFQSRRPNTSFCFLDIRSPGLGDTAMYLCATRNTGATELFFGSGTQLSVL.

The gene calls are TRBV5-4 and TRBJ2-1; 10 nucleotides agree with TRBD1. The V segment lost 5 bases and the J segment 4 bases; nucleotides outside the gene matches: 6. This CDR3 has 15 amino acids. Germline V gene sequence: CDR1 SGHNT, CDR2 YYREEE (reference sequence). CDR3 nucleotides: TGTGCCAGCAGGCGGGACAGGGGAGGATACAATGAGCAGTTCTTC. Its translation: CASRRDRGGYNEQFF.

This sequence joins TRBV10-3 and TRBJ2-1; D call uncertain. CDR3 length equals 12 residues. Germline V gene sequence: CDR1 ENHRY, CDR2 SYGVKD. V was pared by 7 bases and J by 5 bases, with 9 bases between. CDR3 loop: CAIKQPDNEQFF. The CDR3, as DNA: TGTGCCATCAAACAGCCCGACAATGAGCAGTTCTTC.

The CDR3 loop reads CASSPFPGQGSTYNEQFF. The CDR3 DNA is TGTGCCAGCTCACCGTTCCCCGGACAGGGGTCAACCTACAATGAGCAGTTCTTC. This chain connects TRBV18 to TRBJ2-1, with TRBD1 matching 9 bases. The V gene end was trimmed by 3 bases and the J gene end by 2 bases; junction bases not matched to a gene: 11. Germline V gives CDR1 KGHSH, CDR2 LQKENI. This CDR3 has 18 amino acids.

The genes are TRBV5-4 and TRBJ2-3; 10 bases align to TRBD2. With V trimmed by 0 bases and J by 1 base, 8 bases remained unmatched. Per the germline V gene, CDR1 is SGHNT and CDR2 is YYREEE (reference sequence). The CDR3 spans 18 residues. Here the CDR3 DNA reads TGTGCCAGCAGCTTGGCGGTAGCGGGGGGCCGGGGCACAGATACGCAGTATTTT. It is translated as CASSLAVAGGRGTDTQYF.

The chain employs TRBV7-2 and TRBJ2-2, with D possibly TRBD1 on 6 matching bases. Germline values: CDR1 SGHTA, CDR2 FQGNSA. Trimming took off 5 bases at V and 3 bases at J, with 16 bases between the two ends. The CDR3 runs 16 residues. The CDR3 nucleotides are TGTGCCAGCAGCCACTGGACAGTAGTCGACACCGGGGAGCTGTTTTTT. Translation: CASSHWTVVDTGELFF.

The rearrangement links TRBV7-6 to TRBJ1-3; no definite D call. V was clipped by 5 bases and J by 1 base, with 12 bases between them. The CDR3 has 15 residues. Germline V gene data show CDR1 as SGHVS and CDR2 as FNYEAQ. The CDR3 spells CASSVPGVSGNTIYF. The DNA of the CDR3 is TGTGCCAGCAGCGTCCCGGGAGTGTCTGGAAACACCATATATTTT.

The chain uses TRBV6-1 and TRBJ1-5, with 12 bases identical to TRBD1. There are 15 residues in the CDR3. The junction had 8 bases not matched to a gene; V was cut back by 6 bases and J by 8 bases. CDR1 and CDR2 (germline): MNHNS, SASEGT. The CDR3 region has the DNA TGTGCCAGCAGGGGACAGGGGGCGAAAGGAAAGCCCCAGCATTTT. It codes for CASRGQGAKGKPQHF.

V and J are TRBV21-1 and TRBJ1-2; the DNA was not compared with TRBD1, the D call given in the table. TRBV21-1 is a documented pseudogene. The CDR3 spans 16 residues. CDR3 in amino acids: CASSPTGDKHNYGYTF. The CDR3, as DNA: TGTGCCAGCAGCCCCACAGGCGATAAGCATAACTATGGCTACACCTTC.

This clone was observed a few times. V and J are TRBV10-3 and TRBJ2-1; either TRBD1 or TRBD2 may fit D (6 bases each). CDR1 and CDR2 (germline): ENHRY, SYGVKD. Between the trimmed V and J ends, which lost 3 bases and 2 bases, there was a span of 11 bases. The CDR3 is 15 amino acids. CDR3 loop: CAISERGGTYNEQFF. The CDR3 DNA reads as TGTGCCATCAGTGAACGAGGGGGGACCTACAATGAGCAGTTCTTC.

This chain connects TRBV7-2 to TRBJ2-7; a possible D gene is TRBD2 (6 bases). Trimming stripped 5 bases from V and 6 bases from J, with 20 bases between. In germline, CDR1 is SGHTA, CDR2 FQGNSA. The CDR3 loop spans 15 amino acids. The CDR3 sequence is CASSTGLKRDSEQYF. The CDR3 DNA reads as TGTGCCAGCAGCACCGGACTAAAGAGGGACTCCGAGCAGTACTTC.

The chain uses TRBV11-2 and TRBJ2-1; TRBD1 matches at 9 bases. The J segment lost 7 bases and the V segment lost 1 base, leaving 5 bases of the junction unmatched. Per the germline V gene, CDR1 is SGHAT and CDR2 is FQNNGV. The length of the CDR3 is 15 residues. The CDR3 DNA reads as TGTGCCAGCAGCTTAGGCCACAGGGGGCTTAATGAGCAGTTCTTC. Amino acids: CASSLGHRGLNEQFF.

The genes are TRBV6-1 and TRBJ2-3; D could derive from TRBD1 or TRBD2 (5 bases each). Between the trimmed V and J ends, which lost 8 bases and 4 bases, there was a span of 10 bases. Germline V lookup: CDR1 MNHNS, CDR2 SASEGT. This CDR3 spans 12 amino acids. In DNA, the CDR3 is TGTGCCAGCGCTGAGGGGTCAGATACGCAGTATTTT. This translates into CASAEGSDTQYF.

V is TRBV5-1 and J is TRBJ1-2; D not certain. The CDR3 loop spans 15 amino acids. Trimming took 1 base from V and 6 from J, leaving 16 bases between them. Germline assignment: CDR1 SGHRS and CDR2 YFSETQ. This chain's CDR3 is CASSLTDSLLDGYTF. The CDR3 bases are TGCGCCAGCAGCTTGACCGACTCCCTTTTGGATGGCTACACCTTC.

The rearrangement joins TRBV25-1 to TRBJ2-2; D is perhaps TRBD1 or TRBD2 (5 bases each). V gave up 7 bases and J gave up 5 bases, with 20 bases separating them. This CDR3 is 16 amino acids long. Germline-derived CDR1 and CDR2 are MGHDK and SYGVNS. The CDR3 protein is CASTQRDGLHTGELFF. DNA of the CDR3: TGTGCCAGCACCCAGAGGGACGGGCTCCATACCGGGGAGCTGTTTTTT.

V and J are TRBV4-1 and TRBJ1-1; 11 nucleotides match TRBD1. Germline V gene sequence: CDR1 MGHRA, CDR2 YSYEKL. The CDR3 extends over 14 amino acids. The J segment lost 8 bases and the V segment lost 6 bases, leaving 8 bases of the junction unmatched. The DNA of the CDR3 is TGCGCCAGCAGGCAGGGACAGGGGGAAGGGGAAGCTTTCTTT. As protein: CASRQGQGEGEAFF.

The rearrangement uses TRBV4-1 and TRBJ2-3; 8 bases map to TRBD2. There are 15 residues in the CDR3. Per germline, CDR1 MGHRA and CDR2 YSYEKL. V lost 5 bases to trimming and J lost 4 bases; unmatched junction nucleotides: 8. CDR3 sequence (DNA): TGCGCCAGCAGCGCAATAGCGGGGCCCGCAGATACGCAGTATTTT. Its translation: CASSAIAGPADTQYF.

The chain has TRBV9 and TRBJ2-7; D perhaps matches TRBD2 (6 bases). The V end lost 0 bases, the J end lost 0 bases, and 10 bases lay between the germline ends. The CDR3 sequence is 15 residues long. Germline V gene data show CDR1 as SGDLS and CDR2 as YYNGEE. CDR3 bases: TGTGCCAGCAGCGTAGGCGCGGGAATCTCCTACGAGCAGTACTTC. This translates into CASSVGAGISYEQYF.

The chain joins TRBV7-2 to TRBJ1-1; unclear D gene. The germline V gene encodes CDR1 SGHTA and CDR2 FQGNSA. Deletions cut 4 bases from V and 4 bases from J, with 10 bases between. This CDR3 region has 13 residues. CDR3 region: CASSYQSATEAFF. CDR3 DNA sequence: TGTGCCAGCAGCTATCAGAGTGCCACTGAAGCTTTCTTT.

The chain carries TRBV30 and TRBJ2-3; possible D gene TRBD1, 6 bases. Germline V CDR1 and CDR2: GTSNPN, SVGIG (reference sequence). CDR3 length equals 14 residues. V was shortened by 3 bases and J by 4 bases, with 14 bases between the two germline ends. The CDR3 protein is CAWRTQGRSDTQYF. CDR3 nucleotide sequence: TGTGCCTGGAGGACGCAGGGGCGGTCAGATACGCAGTATTTT.

The chain is built from TRBV27 and TRBJ1-4; D is unresolved. This CDR3 region has 15 residues. V lost 1 base, J lost 8 bases, and 14 bases lay in between. Looked up from germline, CDR1 is MNHEY and CDR2 is SMNVEV (reference sequence). The CDR3 sequence is CASSLLGFSGEKLFF. CDR3 in DNA: TGTGCCAGCAGTTTATTAGGCTTCTCAGGCGAAAAACTGTTTTTT.

V is TRBV2 and J is TRBJ1-3; 7 bases align to TRBD1. Trimming took 4 bases from V and 0 from J; bases not matched to a gene: 3. The CDR3 runs 15 residues. The germline gives CDR1 SNHLY, CDR2 FYNNEI. The CDR3 bases are TGTGCCAGCAGTGGGACAGGACTCTCTGGAAACACCATATATTTT. Its translation is CASSGTGLSGNTIYF. The full variable domain, rest sourced from reference TRBV2 and TRBJ1-3, is EPEVTQTPSHQVTQMGQEVILRCVPISNHLYFYWYRQILGQKVEFLVSFYNNEISEKSEIFDDQFSVERPDGSNFTLKIRSTKLEDSAMYFCASSGTGLSGNTIYFGEGSWLTVV.

The rearrangement joins TRBV7-2 to TRBJ2-3; TRBD2 aligns across 10 bases. The length of the CDR3 is 14 residues. Looked up from germline, CDR1 is SGHTA and CDR2 is FQGNSA. J was trimmed by 9 bases and V by 0 bases; bases with no gene match: 3. The CDR3 is CASSLALAGATQYF. CDR3 in DNA: TGTGCCAGCAGCTTAGCCCTAGCGGGGGCCACGCAGTATTTT.

This chain connects TRBV6-5 to TRBJ1-3; D remains unclear. Per the germline V gene, CDR1 is MNHEY and CDR2 is SVGAGI. The CDR3 length is 14 residues. V was pared by 0 bases and J by 0 bases, with 3 bases between. The CDR3 nucleotides are TGTGCCAGCAGTTACTCGAACTCTGGAAACACCATATATTTT. Residues: CASSYSNSGNTIYF.

J is TRBJ1-2 and V is TRBV19; no firm D call. V lost 3 bases to trimming and J lost 4 bases, with 12 bases between them. Looked up from germline, CDR1 is LNHDA and CDR2 is SQIVND (reference sequence). The CDR3 spans 14 residues. This CDR3 reads CASSMNSVPYGYTF. In nucleotides, the CDR3 is TGTGCCAGTAGTATGAACAGCGTTCCCTATGGCTACACCTTC.

The J gene is TRBJ1-1, the V gene TRBV11-3, with unresolved D. The ends were cut back, 0 bases at V and 4 bases at J, with 6 bases in the middle. The CDR3 sequence is 13 residues long. From germline, CDR1 is SGHNT and CDR2 YENEEA. The CDR3 region is CASSLDRITEAFF. The DNA of the CDR3 is TGTGCCAGCAGCTTAGATAGGATCACTGAAGCTTTCTTT.

The V call is TRBV27, the J call TRBJ1-2; 8 bases agree with TRBD1. The germline CDR1 and CDR2 sequences are MNHEY and SMNVEV (reference sequence). The CDR3 is 16 residues long. V was pared by 6 bases and J by 0 bases, with 9 bases of the junction left unmatched. The CDR3 DNA reads as TGTGCCAGCAGCCCTTCTCAGGGGGCGGCTAACTATGGCTACACCTTC. It specifies CASSPSQGAANYGYTF.

The chain carries TRBV5-1 and TRBJ2-7; 8 bases agree with TRBD1. The CDR3 length is 15 residues. Germline CDR1 is SGHRS and CDR2 is YFSETQ. Trimming at V came to 1 base and at J to 4 bases, leaving 7 bases not matched to a gene. DNA for the CDR3: TGCGCCAGCAGCTTGATCCAGGGGGCCTTATACGAGCAGTACTTC. As protein: CASSLIQGALYEQYF.

The chain employs TRBV11-2 and TRBJ2-7, with D tentatively TRBD1 (6 bases). V lost 5 bases to trimming and J lost 1 base, with 15 bases between them. The CDR3 is 15 amino acids. CDR1 and CDR2 (germline): SGHAT, FQNNGV. The CDR3 loop is CASSKDRPSSYEQYF. In nucleotides, the CDR3 is TGTGCCAGCAGCAAAGACAGGCCGAGTTCCTACGAGCAGTACTTC.